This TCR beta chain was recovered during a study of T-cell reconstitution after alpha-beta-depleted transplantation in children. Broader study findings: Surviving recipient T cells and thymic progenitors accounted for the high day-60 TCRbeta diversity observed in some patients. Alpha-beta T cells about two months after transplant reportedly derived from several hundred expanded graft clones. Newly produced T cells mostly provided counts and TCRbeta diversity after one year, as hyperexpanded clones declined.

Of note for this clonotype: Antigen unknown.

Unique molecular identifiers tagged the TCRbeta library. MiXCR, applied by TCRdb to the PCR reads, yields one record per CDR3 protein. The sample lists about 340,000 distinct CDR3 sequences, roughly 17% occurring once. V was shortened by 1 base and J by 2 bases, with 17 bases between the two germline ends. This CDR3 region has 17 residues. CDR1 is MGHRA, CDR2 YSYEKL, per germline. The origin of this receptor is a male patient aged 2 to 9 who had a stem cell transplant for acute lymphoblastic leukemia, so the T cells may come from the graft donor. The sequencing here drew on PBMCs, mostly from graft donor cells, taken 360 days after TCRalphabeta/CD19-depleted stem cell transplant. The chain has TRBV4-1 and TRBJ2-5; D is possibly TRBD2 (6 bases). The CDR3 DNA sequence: TGCGCCAGCAGCCAAGGAGCTAGCGAGGTTTTACAAGAGACCCAGTACTTC. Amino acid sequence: CASSQGASEVLQETQYF.